This TCR beta chain was sequenced in a study of blood T cell repertoires in COVID-19. At the level of the study: The origin of the acute and convalescent COVID-19 samples was the United States, Italy and Spain. Sample material is recorded as cDNA or gDNA derived from T cells, B-cell-depleted T cells, or PBMCs.

This CDR3 comprises 15 residues. V was clipped by 0 bases and J by 0 bases, with 10 bases between them. Germline V gene lookup returns CDR1 SGDLS and CDR2 YYNGEE. This clone was observed a few times. Per the original data handling: Reference gene primer amplification in the assay estimated nucleated cell counts. Clones were sequenced by immunoSEQ multiplex PCR, and TCRdb holds only the in-frame ones, with some missing. V and J calls and clone size are those listed in that table; D and trimming were worked out from the DNA. The sample consists of 88,000 or so clones, 82% of them appearing once. The receptor comes from a man of 80 years or more with acute or convalescent COVID-19. The J gene is TRBJ2-7, the V gene TRBV9; D possibly corresponds to TRBD1 (5 bases). Material for sequencing was peripheral blood. CDR3 in amino acids: CASSVDLGASYEQYF. For the CDR3, the DNA is TGTGCCAGCAGCGTAGATTTAGGGGCCTCCTACGAGCAGTACTTC.